This section outlines one T cell receptor (beta chain) sequence together with its context. Its antigen is unidentified. The study ran its PCR with 60 Vbeta and 13 Jbeta primers. Measured with immunoSEQ multiplex PCR; TCRdb has only the in-frame clones, and not every one. The table has around 160,000 clones, 75% to 90% seen once. There are 16 residues in the CDR3. Germline assignment: CDR1 MDHEN and CDR2 SYDVKM. Trimming at V came to 6 bases and at J to 6 bases, leaving 12 bases not matched to a gene. The data derive from a study of cytomegalovirus exposure and HLA in healthy donors. Study-level results: In an earlier analysis, most TCR beta V segments were productive about 90% or about 30% of the time.

The clonotype comes from a man aged 50-60 years in good health and CMV-seropositive. The V and J genes are TRBV28 and TRBJ2-1; 9 bases agree with TRBD2. The specimen sequenced was PBMCs. The CDR3 spells CASRSGSGRLINEQFF. CDR3 DNA sequence: TGTGCCAGCAGGTCTGGGAGCGGGAGGTTGATCAATGAGCAGTTCTTC.